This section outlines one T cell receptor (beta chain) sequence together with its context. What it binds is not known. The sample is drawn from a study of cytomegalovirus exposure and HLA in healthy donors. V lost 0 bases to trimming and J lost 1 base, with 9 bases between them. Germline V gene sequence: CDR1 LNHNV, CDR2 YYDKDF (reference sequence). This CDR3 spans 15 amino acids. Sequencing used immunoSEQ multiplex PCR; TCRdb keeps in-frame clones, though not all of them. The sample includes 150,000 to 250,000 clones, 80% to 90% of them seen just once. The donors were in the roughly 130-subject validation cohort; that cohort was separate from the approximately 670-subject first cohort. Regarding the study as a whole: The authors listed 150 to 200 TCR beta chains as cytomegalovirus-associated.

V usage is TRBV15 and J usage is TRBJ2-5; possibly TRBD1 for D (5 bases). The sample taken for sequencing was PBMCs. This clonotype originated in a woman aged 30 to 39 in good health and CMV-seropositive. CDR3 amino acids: CATSREGVVQETQYF. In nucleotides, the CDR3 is TGTGCCACCAGCAGAGAAGGGGTAGTCCAAGAGACCCAGTACTTC. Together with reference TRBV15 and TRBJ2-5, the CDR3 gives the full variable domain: DAMVIQNPRYQVTQFGKPVTLSCSQTLNHNVMYWYQQKSSQAPKLLFHYYDKDFNNEADTPDNFQSRRPNTSFCFLDIRSPGLGDTAMYLCATSREGVVQETQYFGPGTRLLVL.